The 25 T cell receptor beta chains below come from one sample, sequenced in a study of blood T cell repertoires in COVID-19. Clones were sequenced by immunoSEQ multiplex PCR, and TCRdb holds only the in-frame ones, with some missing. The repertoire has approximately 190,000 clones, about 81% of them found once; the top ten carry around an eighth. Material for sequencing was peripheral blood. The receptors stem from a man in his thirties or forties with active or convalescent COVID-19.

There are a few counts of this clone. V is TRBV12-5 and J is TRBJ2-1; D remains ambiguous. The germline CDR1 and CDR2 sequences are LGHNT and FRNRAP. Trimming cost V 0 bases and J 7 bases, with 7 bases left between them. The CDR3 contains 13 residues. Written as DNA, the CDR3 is TGTGCTAGTGGTTTGGTACAGATGAATGAGCAGTTCTTC. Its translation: CASGLVQMNEQFF.

DNA of the CDR3: TGTGCCAGCTCACCAGCGGGGACAGATACGCAGTATTTT. This gives the protein CASSPAGTDTQYF. The chain is built from TRBV18 and TRBJ2-3, with TRBD2 as a possible D gene (6 bases). The CDR3 extends over 13 amino acids. The V end lost 2 bases, the J end lost 3 bases, and 6 bases lay between the germline ends. In germline, CDR1 is KGHSH, CDR2 LQKENI.

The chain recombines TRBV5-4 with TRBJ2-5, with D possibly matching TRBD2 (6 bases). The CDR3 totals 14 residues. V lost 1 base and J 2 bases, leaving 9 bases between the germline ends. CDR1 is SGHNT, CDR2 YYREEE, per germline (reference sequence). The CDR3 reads CASSLIGGQETQYF. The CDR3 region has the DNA TGTGCCAGCAGCTTGATCGGGGGACAAGAGACCCAGTACTTC.

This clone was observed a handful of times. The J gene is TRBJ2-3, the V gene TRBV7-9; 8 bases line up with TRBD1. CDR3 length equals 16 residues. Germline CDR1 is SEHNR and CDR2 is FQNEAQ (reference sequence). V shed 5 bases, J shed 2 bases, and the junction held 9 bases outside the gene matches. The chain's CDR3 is CASSPSTGGSTDTQYF. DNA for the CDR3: TGTGCCAGCAGCCCGTCCACAGGGGGGTCCACAGATACGCAGTATTTT. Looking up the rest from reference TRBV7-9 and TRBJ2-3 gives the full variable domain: DTGVSQNPRHKITKRGQNVTFRCDPISEHNRLYWYRQTLGQGPEFLTYFQNEAQLEKSRLLSDRFSAERPKGSFSTLEIQRTEQGDSAMYLCASSPSTGGSTDTQYFGPGTRLTVL.

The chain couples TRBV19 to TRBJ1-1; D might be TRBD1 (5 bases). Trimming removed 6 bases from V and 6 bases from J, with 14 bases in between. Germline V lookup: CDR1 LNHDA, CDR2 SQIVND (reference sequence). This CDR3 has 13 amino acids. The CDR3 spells CASRMGGRSEAFF. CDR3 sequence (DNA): TGTGCCAGTAGGATGGGGGGTCGCTCTGAAGCTTTCTTT.

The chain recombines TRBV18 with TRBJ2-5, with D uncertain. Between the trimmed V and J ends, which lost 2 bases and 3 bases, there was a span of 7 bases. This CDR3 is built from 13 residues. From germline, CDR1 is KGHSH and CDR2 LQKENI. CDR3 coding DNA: TGTGCCAGCTCACCAGATAGTAAAGAGACCCAGTACTTC. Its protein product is CASSPDSKETQYF.

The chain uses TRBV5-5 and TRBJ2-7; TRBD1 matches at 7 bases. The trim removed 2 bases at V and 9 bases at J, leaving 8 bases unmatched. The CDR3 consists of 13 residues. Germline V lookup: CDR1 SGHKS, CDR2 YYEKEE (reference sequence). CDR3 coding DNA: TGTGCCAGCAGCTTAACAGGGGCCCCCGCGCAGTACGTC. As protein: CASSLTGAPAQYV.

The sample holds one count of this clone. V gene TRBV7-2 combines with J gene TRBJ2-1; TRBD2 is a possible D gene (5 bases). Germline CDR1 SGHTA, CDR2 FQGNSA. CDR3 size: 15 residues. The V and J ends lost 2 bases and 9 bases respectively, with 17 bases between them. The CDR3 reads CASSLLGSAGAEQFF. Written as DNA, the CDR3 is TGTGCCAGCAGCTTATTGGGTTCGGCGGGTGCTGAGCAGTTCTTC.

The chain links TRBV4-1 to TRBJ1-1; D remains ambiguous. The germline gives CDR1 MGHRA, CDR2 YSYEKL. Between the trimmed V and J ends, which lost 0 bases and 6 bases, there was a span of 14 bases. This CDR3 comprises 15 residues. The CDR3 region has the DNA TGCGCCAGCAGCCAAGAAGCTGAGCCAGGTGCTGAAGCTTTCTTT. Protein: CASSQEAEPGAEAFF.

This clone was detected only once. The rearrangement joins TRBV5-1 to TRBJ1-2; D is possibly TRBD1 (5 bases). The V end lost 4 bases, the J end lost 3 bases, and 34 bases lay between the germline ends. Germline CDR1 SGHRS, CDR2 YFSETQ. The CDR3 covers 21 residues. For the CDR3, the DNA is TGCGCCAGCAGCCGGGGGTCAGGTTTAGCGCAGAGAGCTCGAGCGGACTATGGCTACACCTTC. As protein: CASSRGSGLAQRARADYGYTF.

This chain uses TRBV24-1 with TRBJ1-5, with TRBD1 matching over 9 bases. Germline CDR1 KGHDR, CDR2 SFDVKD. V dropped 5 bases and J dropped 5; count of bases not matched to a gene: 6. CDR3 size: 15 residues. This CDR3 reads CATSGGQGKDQPQHF. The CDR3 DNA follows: TGTGCCACCAGTGGGGGACAGGGTAAAGATCAGCCCCAGCATTTT.

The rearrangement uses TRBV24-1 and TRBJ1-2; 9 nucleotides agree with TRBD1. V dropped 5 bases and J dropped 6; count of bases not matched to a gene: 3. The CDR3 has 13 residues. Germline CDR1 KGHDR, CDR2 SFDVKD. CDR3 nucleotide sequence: TGTGCCACCAGTGGTAGGGACAGGGATGGCTACACCTTC. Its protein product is CATSGRDRDGYTF.

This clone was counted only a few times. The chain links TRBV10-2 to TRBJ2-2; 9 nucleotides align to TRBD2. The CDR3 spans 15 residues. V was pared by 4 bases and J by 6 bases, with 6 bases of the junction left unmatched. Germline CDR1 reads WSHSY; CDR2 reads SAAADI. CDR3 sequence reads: CASSVERGAAGELFF. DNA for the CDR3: TGCGCCAGCAGTGTTGAGCGGGGGGCGGCCGGGGAGCTGTTTTTT.

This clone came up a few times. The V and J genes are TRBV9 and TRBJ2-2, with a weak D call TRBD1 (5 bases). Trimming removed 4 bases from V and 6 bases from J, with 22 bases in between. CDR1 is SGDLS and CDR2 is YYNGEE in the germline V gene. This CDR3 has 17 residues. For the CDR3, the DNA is TGTGCCAGCAGCCCAATCGGCAGGGTATTAATCCCCGGGGAGCTGTTTTTT. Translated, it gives CASSPIGRVLIPGELFF.

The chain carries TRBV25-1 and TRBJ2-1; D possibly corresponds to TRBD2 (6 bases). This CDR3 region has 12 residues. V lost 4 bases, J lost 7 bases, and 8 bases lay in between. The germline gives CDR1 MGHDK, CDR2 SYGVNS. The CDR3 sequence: CASSVRGNEQFF. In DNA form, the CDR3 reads TGTGCCAGCAGTGTACGGGGGAATGAGCAGTTCTTC.

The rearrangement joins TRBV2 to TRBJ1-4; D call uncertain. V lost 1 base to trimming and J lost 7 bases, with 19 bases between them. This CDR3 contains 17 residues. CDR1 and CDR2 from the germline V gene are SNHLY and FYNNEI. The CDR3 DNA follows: TGTGCCAGCAGTGAAGGCCCCCGGTCCCAGGAGGGTGAAAAACTGTTTTTT. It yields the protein CASSEGPRSQEGEKLFF.

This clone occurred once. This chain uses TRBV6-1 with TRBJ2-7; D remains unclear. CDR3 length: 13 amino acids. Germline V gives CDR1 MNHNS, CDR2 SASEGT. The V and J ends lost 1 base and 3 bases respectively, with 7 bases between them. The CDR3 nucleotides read TGTGCCAGCAGTGAAGGCAGGATCTACGAGCAGTACGTC. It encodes CASSEGRIYEQYV.

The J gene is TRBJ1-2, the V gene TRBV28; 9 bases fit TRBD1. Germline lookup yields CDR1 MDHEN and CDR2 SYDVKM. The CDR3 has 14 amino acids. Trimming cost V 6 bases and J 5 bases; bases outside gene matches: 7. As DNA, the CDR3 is TGTGCCAGCAGCCTTGGACAGGGGACGTATGGCTACACCTTC. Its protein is CASSLGQGTYGYTF.

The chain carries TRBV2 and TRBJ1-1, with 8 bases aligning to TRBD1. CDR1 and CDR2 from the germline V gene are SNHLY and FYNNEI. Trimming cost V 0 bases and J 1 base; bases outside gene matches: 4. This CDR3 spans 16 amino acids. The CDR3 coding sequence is TGTGCCAGCAGTGAAGCGGGGGGACAGGCGAACACTGAAGCTTTCTTT. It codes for CASSEAGGQANTEAFF.

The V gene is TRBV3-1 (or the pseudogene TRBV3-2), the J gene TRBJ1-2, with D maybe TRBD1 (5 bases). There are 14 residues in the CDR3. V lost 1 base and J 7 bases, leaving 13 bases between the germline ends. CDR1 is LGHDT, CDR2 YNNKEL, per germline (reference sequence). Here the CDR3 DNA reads TGTGCCAGCAGCCAAGGGACGAGGGACTCTGGCTACACCTTC. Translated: CASSQGTRDSGYTF.

The CDR3 nucleotides read TGTGCCTGGAGTGTAACAGGGTCGGGTGGAAACACCATATATTTT. Translating it yields CAWSVTGSGGNTIYF. The chain combines TRBV30 with TRBJ1-3, with D possibly matching TRBD1 (6 bases). CDR1 and CDR2 (germline): GTSNPN, SVGIG (reference sequence). V was clipped by 0 bases and J by 3 bases, with 12 bases between them. The CDR3 length is 15 residues.

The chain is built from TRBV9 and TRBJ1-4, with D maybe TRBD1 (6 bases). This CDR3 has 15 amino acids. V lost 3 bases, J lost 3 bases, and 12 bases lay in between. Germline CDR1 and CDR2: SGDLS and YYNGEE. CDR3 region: CASSERGGANEKLFF. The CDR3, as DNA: TGTGCCAGCAGCGAGAGAGGGGGGGCTAATGAAAAACTGTTTTTT.

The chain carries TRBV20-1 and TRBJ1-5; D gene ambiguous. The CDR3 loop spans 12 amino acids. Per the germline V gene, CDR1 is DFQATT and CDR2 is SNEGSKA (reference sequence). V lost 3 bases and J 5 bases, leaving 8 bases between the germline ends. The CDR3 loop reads CSASRQDQPQHF. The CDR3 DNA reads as TGCAGTGCTAGTCGTCAGGATCAGCCCCAGCATTTT.

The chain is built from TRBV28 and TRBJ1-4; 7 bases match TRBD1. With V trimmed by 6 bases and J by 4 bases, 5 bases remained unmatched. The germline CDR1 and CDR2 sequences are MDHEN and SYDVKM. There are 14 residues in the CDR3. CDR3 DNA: TGTGCCAGCAGCGGGACAGCTGATAATGAAAAACTGTTTTTT. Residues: CASSGTADNEKLFF.

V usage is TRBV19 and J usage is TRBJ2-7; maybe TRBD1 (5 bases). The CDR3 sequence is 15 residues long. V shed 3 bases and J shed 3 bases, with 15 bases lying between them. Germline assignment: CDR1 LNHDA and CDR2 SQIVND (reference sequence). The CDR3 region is CASSMARAVYYEQYF. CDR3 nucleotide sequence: TGTGCCAGTAGTATGGCCAGGGCGGTCTACTACGAGCAGTACTTC.